Following are 9 T cell receptor beta chains from one sample sequenced in a study of Graves' ophthalmopathy and Graves' hyperthyroidism. The study amplified TCR beta CDR3 regions using RNA transcripts. The workflow started with a first-round RT-PCR run with HTBI primers and then moved on to a second-round multiplex PCR. TCRdb reprocessed the multiplex PCR reads with MiXCR, giving one entry per CDR3 protein. The table records approximately 380,000 distinct CDR3 sequences, roughly 21% of them present only once. The sample taken for sequencing was peripheral blood. The origin of the receptors is a woman between 18 and 30 years old with stable Graves' hyperthyroidism.

This clonotype was picked up many times. This chain joins TRBV7-2 and TRBJ2-4; D is perhaps TRBD2 (6 bases). The CDR3 runs to 16 residues. Looked up from germline, CDR1 is SGHTA and CDR2 is FQGNSA. The ends were cut back, 5 bases at V and 0 bases at J, with 14 bases in the middle. The CDR3 sequence: CASSLGSGLAKNIQYF. The CDR3 DNA sequence: TGTGCCAGCAGCCTGGGTAGCGGATTAGCCAAAAACATTCAGTACTTC.

The sample holds many counts of this clonotype. The chain joins TRBV6-5 to TRBJ2-2; TRBD1 aligns across 10 bases. The CDR3 consists of 15 residues. V shed 6 bases, J shed 3 bases, and the junction held 4 bases outside the gene matches. Looked up from germline, CDR1 is MNHEY and CDR2 is SVGAGI. CDR3 region: CASRGGQGYTGELFF. In nucleotides, the CDR3 is TGTGCCAGCAGGGGGGGACAGGGGTACACCGGGGAGCTGTTTTTT.

Comments on this clonotype: One junction end disagrees with the germline gene, perhaps due to a read error. The chain carries TRBV9 and TRBJ2-5, with 9 nucleotides matching TRBD2. CDR1 is SGDLS, CDR2 YYNGEE, per germline. The CDR3 has 16 amino acids. The CDR3 reads CATSVGGAGGQETQYF. The CDR3 DNA reads as TGTGCCACCAGCGTCGGGGGAGCGGGGGGCCAAGAGACCCAGTACTTC.

This clonotype was seen many times. The rearrangement joins TRBV20-1 to TRBJ1-3, with D tentatively TRBD1 (6 bases). Between the trimmed V and J ends, which lost 0 bases and 11 bases, there was a span of 11 bases. The CDR3 length is 12 residues. Germline-derived CDR1 and CDR2 are DFQATT and SNEGSKA (reference sequence). As DNA, the CDR3 is TGCAGTGCTAGAGATGGATCAGGGGCCATATATTTT. Translation: CSARDGSGAIYF.

The V gene is TRBV7-2, the J gene TRBJ2-7, with TRBD1 identical over 10 bases. The CDR3 runs to 14 residues. Trimming took 7 bases from V and 5 from J; bases not matched to a gene: 8. Germline-derived CDR1 and CDR2 are SGHTA and FQGNSA. The CDR3 DNA follows: TGTGCCAGCACCCCGACAGGGGGCTTAAACGAGCAGTACTTC. Amino acids: CASTPTGGLNEQYF.

This clonotype was seen ten or more times. This rearrangement joins TRBV11-2 to TRBJ2-7; weak D call: TRBD1 (6 bases). V was shortened by 4 bases and J by 2 bases, with 18 bases between the two germline ends. This CDR3 contains 16 residues. Germline CDR1 SGHAT, CDR2 FQNNGV. CDR3 bases: TGTGCCAGCAGCTCCTACAGGGTAAAGGGGGCCTACGAGCAGTACTTC. This sequence encodes CASSSYRVKGAYEQYF. The full variable domain, in which reference TRBV11-2 and TRBJ2-7 provide the parts outside the CDR3, is EAGVAQSPRYKIIEKRQSVAFWCNPISGHATLYWYQQILGQGPKLLIQFQNNGVVDDSQLPKDRFSAERLKGVDSTLKIQPAKLEDSAVYLCASSSYRVKGAYEQYFGPGTRLTVT.

This clonotype was seen more than once but under ten times. This chain links TRBV30 with TRBJ2-7; D tentatively fits TRBD1 or TRBD2 (5 bases each). V shed 3 bases and J shed 2 bases, with 11 bases lying between them. The CDR3 spans 13 residues. Germline V gene sequence: CDR1 GTSNPN, CDR2 SVGIG (reference sequence). CDR3 residues: CAWSHRTPYEQYF. CDR3 DNA: TGTGCCTGGAGCCACAGGACTCCCTACGAGCAGTACTTC.

This clonotype was observed many times. CDR3 DNA: TGTGCCAGCAGCTGGGGACAGGTAAACACTGAAGCTTTCTTT. It encodes CASSWGQVNTEAFF. The chain links TRBV7-9 to TRBJ1-1, with 8 bases matching TRBD1. The CDR3 sequence is 14 residues long. Germline values: CDR1 SEHNR, CDR2 FQNEAQ (reference sequence). The V gene end was trimmed by 4 bases and the J gene end by 2 bases; junction bases not matched to a gene: 3.

At least ten counts were recorded for this clonotype. V usage is TRBV6-1 and J usage is TRBJ2-7, with TRBD2 as a possible D gene (6 bases). V was cut by 1 base and J by 2 bases, with 12 bases left in between. Germline V gives CDR1 MNHNS, CDR2 SASEGT. The CDR3 runs to 15 residues. The CDR3: CASSEGLGRTYEQYF. The DNA for the CDR3 is TGTGCCAGCAGTGAAGGCCTGGGGAGGACCTACGAGCAGTACTTC.